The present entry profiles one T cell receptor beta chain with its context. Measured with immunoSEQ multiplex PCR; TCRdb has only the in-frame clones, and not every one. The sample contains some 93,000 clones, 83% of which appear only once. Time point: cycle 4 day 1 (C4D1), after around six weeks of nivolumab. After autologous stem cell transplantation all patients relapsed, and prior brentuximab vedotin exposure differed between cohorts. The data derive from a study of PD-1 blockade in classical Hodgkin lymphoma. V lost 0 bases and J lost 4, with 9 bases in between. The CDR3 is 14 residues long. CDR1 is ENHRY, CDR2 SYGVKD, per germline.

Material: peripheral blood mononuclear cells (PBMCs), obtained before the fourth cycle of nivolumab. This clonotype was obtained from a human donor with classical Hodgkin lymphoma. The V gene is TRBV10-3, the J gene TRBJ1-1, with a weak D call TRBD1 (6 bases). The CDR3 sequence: CAISESQGSTEAFF. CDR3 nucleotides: TGTGCCATCAGTGAGTCACAGGGCAGCACTGAAGCTTTCTTT.